These 8 T cell receptor beta chains originate from one sample sequenced in a study of T cells in Graves' hyperthyroidism and ophthalmopathy. The TCR beta CDR3 regions underwent amplification using RNA transcripts as the source. Using the HTBI primer set, a first-round RT-PCR was run on the TCR CDR3. TCRdb re-analysed the multiplex PCR reads in MiXCR, keeping a single row per CDR3 protein. The data contain 200,000 to 250,000 distinct CDR3 sequences, 16% of them seen just once; the ten biggest clones take up approximately 30%. Sequences were obtained from blood. These receptor sequences come from a woman between 18 and 29 years old with Graves' ophthalmopathy.

The table lists this clonotype with many counts. The CDR3: CSARGGTSGSYEQYF. For the CDR3, the DNA is TGCAGTGCTAGAGGGGGGACTAGCGGGAGTTACGAGCAGTACTTC. This sequence joins TRBV20-1 and TRBJ2-7, with 14 bases aligning to TRBD2. The CDR3 is 15 amino acids. Looked up from germline, CDR1 is DFQATT and CDR2 is SNEGSKA (reference sequence). The V segment lost 1 base and the J segment 4 bases; nucleotides outside the gene matches: 3.

This clonotype was counted at least ten times. The chain recombines TRBV30 with TRBJ1-1; tentatively, D is TRBD1 (5 bases). V lost 3 bases to trimming and J lost 0 bases, with 11 bases between them. Germline loops: CDR1 GTSNPN, CDR2 SVGIG (reference sequence). The CDR3 sequence is 14 residues long. CDR3 sequence reads: CAWRASGLNTEAFF. DNA for the CDR3: TGTGCCTGGAGGGCTTCGGGACTGAACACTGAAGCTTTCTTT.

This clonotype showed up many times. The DNA for the CDR3 is TGTGCCAGCAGCCAAGCGCCCCCCCCGCCGGCAGATACGCAGTATTTT. Protein: CASSQAPPPPADTQYF. The chain is built from TRBV3-1 and TRBJ2-3; D gene unclear. This CDR3 is built from 16 residues. Trimming removed 1 base at V and 4 bases at J, with 15 bases between. Per the germline V gene, CDR1 is LGHDT and CDR2 is YNNKEL (reference sequence).

This clonotype was detected many times. The J gene is TRBJ1-1, the V gene TRBV20-1, with 11 bases aligning to TRBD1. CDR1 and CDR2 from the germline V gene are DFQATT and SNEGSKA (reference sequence). This CDR3 contains 14 residues. V shed 1 base and J 8 bases; nucleotides not matched to a gene: 6. The CDR3 DNA follows: TGCAGTGCTAGAGGCGTCGGACAGGGGGCCGAAGCTTTCTTT. Translating gives CSARGVGQGAEAFF.

This clonotype was counted at least ten times. The rearrangement uses TRBV18 and TRBJ2-5; 7 bases agree with TRBD2. V lost 1 base to trimming and J lost 5 bases; unmatched junction nucleotides: 4. The CDR3 length is 14 residues. CDR1 is KGHSH, CDR2 LQKENI, per germline. As DNA, the CDR3 is TGTGCCAGCTCACCACGCGGGGGTGGCGAGACCCAGTACTTC. It specifies CASSPRGGGETQYF.

On this clonotype itself: One junction end does not reproduce the germline sequence, and a read error may be involved. The chain links TRBV5-4 to TRBJ2-1; 11 bases align to TRBD2. This CDR3 spans 16 amino acids. Germline CDR1 reads SGHNT; CDR2 reads YYREEE (reference sequence). In DNA form, the CDR3 reads TGTGGCAGCAGCGTTGATACTAGCGGGAGTATTAATGAGCAGTTCTTC. It yields the protein CGSSVDTSGSINEQFF.

This clonotype was recorded many times. The chain has TRBV7-9 and TRBJ2-1, with 11 bases that match TRBD2. V lost 1 base, J lost 3 bases, and 8 bases stayed unmatched. This CDR3 region has 18 residues. Germline V gene lookup returns CDR1 SEHNR and CDR2 FQNEAQ (reference sequence). The CDR3 sequence: CASSLGGVTSGVYNEQFF. The CDR3 DNA is TGTGCCAGCAGCTTAGGCGGGGTGACTAGCGGGGTCTACAATGAGCAGTTCTTC.

Ten or more counts support this clonotype. CDR3 in amino acids: CASSFGREGFNEQFF. The CDR3 nucleotides read TGTGCCAGCAGCTTTGGACGGGAGGGATTCAATGAGCAGTTCTTC. V usage is TRBV7-2 and J usage is TRBJ2-1; 8 bases match TRBD2. The CDR3 has 15 residues. Germline V CDR1 and CDR2: SGHTA, FQGNSA. J lost 6 bases, V lost 3 bases, and 7 bases had no gene match.